Shown below are 21 T cell receptor beta chains from a single sample sequenced in a study of T-cell reconstitution after alpha-beta-depleted transplantation in children. The TCRbeta library was prepared with unique molecular identifiers. A single record per CDR3 protein comes from TCRdb applying MiXCR to the PCR reads. The table lists 450,000 to 600,000 distinct CDR3 sequences, around 17% of them singletons. The material sequenced was PBMCs from the stem cell graft donor, taken from the stem cell graft. The receptors shown here come from a human donor who donated a stem cell graft to a child with acute lymphoblastic leukemia.

This clonotype was found a few times. The chain combines TRBV7-2 with TRBJ2-3; 7 nucleotides align to TRBD2. The CDR3 contains 17 residues. From germline, CDR1 is SGHTA and CDR2 FQGNSA. V gave up 5 bases and J gave up 0 bases; unmatched junction bases: 11. The CDR3 here is CASSARDYLTSTDTQYF. CDR3 nucleotides: TGTGCCAGCAGCGCCCGGGACTACCTCACTAGCACAGATACGCAGTATTTT.

This clonotype was seen just once. J is TRBJ2-1 and V is TRBV5-6; D is unclear. The germline gives CDR1 SGHDT, CDR2 YYEEEE. V lost 2 bases to trimming and J lost 7 bases, with 7 bases between them. The CDR3 length is 12 residues. The chain's CDR3 is CASSFRRNEQFF. Written as DNA, the CDR3 is TGTGCCAGCAGCTTTCGACGGAATGAGCAGTTCTTC.

The chain is built from TRBV29-1 and TRBJ1-2, with a possible D match to TRBD1 (5 bases). Trimming removed 6 bases at V and 5 bases at J, with 19 bases between. From germline, CDR1 is SQVTM and CDR2 ANQGSEA. The CDR3 sequence is 14 residues long. This CDR3 reads CSVPDSRLGYGYTF. The CDR3 DNA sequence: TGCAGCGTCCCTGACAGTCGCCTGGGGTATGGCTACACCTTC. Looking up the rest from reference TRBV29-1 and TRBJ1-2 gives the full variable domain: SAVISQKPSRDICQRGTSLTIQCQVDSQVTMMFWYRQQPGQSLTLIATANQGSEATYESGFVIDKFPISRPNLTFSTLTVSNMSPEDSSIYLCSVPDSRLGYGYTFGSGTRLTVV.

This clonotype was detected a few times. V gene TRBV5-1 combines with J gene TRBJ2-4; 7 bases map to TRBD1. From germline, CDR1 is SGHRS and CDR2 YFSETQ. V lost 4 bases to trimming and J lost 1 base; unmatched junction nucleotides: 5. This CDR3 is 15 amino acids long. Written as DNA, the CDR3 is TGCGCCAGCAGCCCTCTACAGGGGGCCAAAAACATTCAGTACTTC. Its translation: CASSPLQGAKNIQYF.

This clonotype was recorded a few times. J is TRBJ1-5 and V is TRBV19; D possibly corresponds to TRBD1 (5 bases). The V gene lost 0 bases and the J gene lost 11 bases, with 17 bases spanning the gap. In germline, CDR1 is LNHDA, CDR2 SQIVND (reference sequence). This CDR3 region has 15 residues. In DNA, the CDR3 is TGTGCCAGTAGTATAGATTTTTATACACGGGACTCCCAGCATTTT. The encoded protein is CASSIDFYTRDSQHF.

The V and J genes are TRBV19 and TRBJ2-7; TRBD2 matches 9 bases. CDR3 length: 13 residues. Trimming removed 9 bases from V and 6 bases from J; junction bases left unmatched: 9. Germline CDR1 and CDR2: LNHDA and SQIVND (reference sequence). The CDR3 bases are TGTGCCAGCTCGGCGGGAGGGCCGAGCGAGCAGTACTTC. Amino acid sequence: CASSAGGPSEQYF. Full variable domain (remainder filled in from reference TRBV19 and TRBJ2-7): DGGITQSPKYLFRKEGQNVTLSCEQNLNHDAMYWYRQDPGQGLRLIYYSQIVNDFQKGDIAEGYSVSREKKESFPLTVTSAQKNPTAFYLCASSAGGPSEQYFGPGTRLTVT.

This clonotype was picked up a small number of times. The chain carries TRBV20-1 and TRBJ2-3, with D perhaps being TRBD1 or TRBD2 (5 bases each). CDR3 length: 11 amino acids. Trimming left V 3 bases short and J 8 bases short, with 9 bases between. Looked up from germline, CDR1 is DFQATT and CDR2 is SNEGSKA (reference sequence). The CDR3 DNA is TGCAGTGCTAGGGGGGATCCTACGCAGTATTTT. It is translated as CSARGDPTQYF.

The sample holds a few counts of this clonotype. The V and J genes are TRBV7-8 and TRBJ2-7; 7 bases match TRBD2. Trimming cost V 2 bases and J 5 bases; bases outside gene matches: 3. Germline assignment: CDR1 SGHVS and CDR2 FQNEAQ. The CDR3 length is 13 residues. CDR3 sequence (DNA): TGTGCCAGCAGCTTATACCGGGGGGACGAGCAGTACTTC. Translated, it gives CASSLYRGDEQYF.

The V call is TRBV5-1, the J call TRBJ1-2; D is uncertain. The CDR3 runs 14 residues. Per germline, CDR1 SGHRS and CDR2 YFSETQ. Deletions cut 4 bases from V and 8 bases from J, with 18 bases between. As DNA, the CDR3 is TGCGCCAGCAGCGCAGCGGACGGATCGGGAGGCTACACCTTC. Protein: CASSAADGSGGYTF.

The chain recombines TRBV30 with TRBJ1-2; D is uncertain. The CDR3 length is 11 residues. The V end lost 4 bases, the J end lost 8 bases, and 11 bases lay between the germline ends. Germline V gene lookup returns CDR1 GTSNPN and CDR2 SVGIG (reference sequence). CDR3 region: CAWTSLAGYTF. The CDR3 DNA is TGTGCCTGGACTTCTTTGGCGGGCTACACCTTC.

V usage is TRBV5-1 and J usage is TRBJ2-7; no firm D call. The germline gives CDR1 SGHRS, CDR2 YFSETQ. Trimming shortened V by 0 bases and J by 3 bases, and 10 bases separated the two germline ends. The CDR3 covers 14 residues. The CDR3 loop is CASSLVDTNYEQYF. DNA for the CDR3: TGCGCCAGCAGCTTGGTTGACACCAACTACGAGCAGTACTTC.

This clonotype was picked up a small number of times. The chain is built from TRBV5-6 and TRBJ1-1; D remains unclear. Germline V gives CDR1 SGHDT, CDR2 YYEEEE. V was trimmed by 0 bases and J by 0 bases, leaving 9 bases between them. The CDR3 covers 15 residues. The chain's CDR3 is CASSLVGLMNTEAFF. The CDR3 DNA reads as TGTGCCAGCAGCTTGGTAGGCCTCATGAACACTGAAGCTTTCTTT.

This clonotype has a handful of counts. The rearrangement links TRBV4-1 to TRBJ2-3; tentative D call: TRBD2 (5 bases). The germline V and J ends were trimmed by 0 bases and 2 bases, with 15 bases remaining between them. The CDR3 has 17 amino acids. CDR1 is MGHRA, CDR2 YSYEKL, per germline. The CDR3 protein is CASSQDLVGGPTDTQYF. The CDR3 DNA sequence: TGCGCCAGCAGCCAAGATTTAGTAGGAGGACCCACAGATACGCAGTATTTT.

The chain recombines TRBV12-3 or TRBV12-4 with TRBJ1-5; TRBD1 matches 7 bases. The V gene end was trimmed by 7 bases and the J gene end by 3 bases; junction bases not matched to a gene: 6. The CDR3 has 14 residues. In DNA, the CDR3 is TGTGCCAGCACCTTGACAGGGTACAATCAGCCCCAGCATTTT. It specifies CASTLTGYNQPQHF.

J is TRBJ2-2 and V is TRBV5-1; D is ambiguous. The CDR3 is 16 amino acids. Germline values: CDR1 SGHRS, CDR2 YFSETQ. V was shortened by 1 base and J by 4 bases, with 14 bases between the two germline ends. CDR3 protein: CASSLKDLEGTGELFF. The CDR3 DNA follows: TGCGCCAGCAGCTTGAAGGACCTAGAAGGCACCGGGGAGCTGTTTTTT.

The gene calls are TRBV29-1 and TRBJ2-7, with D possibly matching TRBD1 (5 bases). Germline V CDR1 and CDR2: SQVTM, ANQGSEA. V was shortened by 3 bases and J by 2 bases, with 8 bases between the two germline ends. CDR3 length equals 12 residues. This CDR3 is CSVESTAYEQYF. CDR3 bases: TGCAGCGTTGAGTCGACAGCCTACGAGCAGTACTTC.

The J gene is TRBJ2-5, the V gene TRBV12-5; D possibly corresponds to TRBD1 (5 bases). The CDR3 is 15 residues long. In germline, CDR1 is LGHNT, CDR2 FRNRAP. V lost 7 bases, J lost 1 base, and 16 bases lay in between. The CDR3 loop is CASANLQELQETQYF. CDR3 sequence (DNA): TGTGCTAGTGCAAATCTACAGGAACTCCAAGAGACCCAGTACTTC.

V gene TRBV20-1 combines with J gene TRBJ2-6; D is ambiguous. Between the trimmed V and J ends, which lost 3 bases and 0 bases, there was a span of 12 bases. The CDR3 runs to 16 residues. Germline V gene lookup returns CDR1 DFQATT and CDR2 SNEGSKA (reference sequence). This chain's CDR3 is CSASLTSHSGANVLTF. The CDR3 region has the DNA TGCAGTGCTAGTCTCACTTCACACTCTGGGGCCAACGTCCTGACTTTC.

The genes are TRBV5-1 and TRBJ2-3; either TRBD1 or TRBD2 may fit D (5 bases each). Germline lookup yields CDR1 SGHRS and CDR2 YFSETQ. V lost 5 bases and J 4 bases, leaving 17 bases between the germline ends. This CDR3 has 15 residues. The CDR3 reads CASSLWGSLPDTQYF. CDR3 bases: TGCGCCAGCAGTTTGTGGGGGAGCTTGCCAGATACGCAGTATTTT.

This sequence joins TRBV9 and TRBJ1-4; no firm D call. Germline V gene lookup returns CDR1 SGDLS and CDR2 YYNGEE. The CDR3 is 13 amino acids. Trimming removed 3 bases at V and 3 bases at J, with 6 bases between. DNA for the CDR3: TGTGCCAGCAGCGATTTTTCTAATGAAAAACTGTTTTTT. The encoded protein is CASSDFSNEKLFF.

Only a few counts were recorded for this clonotype. The genes are TRBV20-1 and TRBJ1-5; 10 bases agree with TRBD1. CDR3 size: 16 residues. Per germline, CDR1 DFQATT and CDR2 SNEGSKA (reference sequence). With V trimmed by 5 bases and J by 5 bases, 12 bases remained unmatched. This chain's CDR3 is CSAYDRGRGSDQPQHF. DNA of the CDR3: TGCAGTGCTTATGACAGGGGGCGCGGATCCGATCAGCCCCAGCATTTT.